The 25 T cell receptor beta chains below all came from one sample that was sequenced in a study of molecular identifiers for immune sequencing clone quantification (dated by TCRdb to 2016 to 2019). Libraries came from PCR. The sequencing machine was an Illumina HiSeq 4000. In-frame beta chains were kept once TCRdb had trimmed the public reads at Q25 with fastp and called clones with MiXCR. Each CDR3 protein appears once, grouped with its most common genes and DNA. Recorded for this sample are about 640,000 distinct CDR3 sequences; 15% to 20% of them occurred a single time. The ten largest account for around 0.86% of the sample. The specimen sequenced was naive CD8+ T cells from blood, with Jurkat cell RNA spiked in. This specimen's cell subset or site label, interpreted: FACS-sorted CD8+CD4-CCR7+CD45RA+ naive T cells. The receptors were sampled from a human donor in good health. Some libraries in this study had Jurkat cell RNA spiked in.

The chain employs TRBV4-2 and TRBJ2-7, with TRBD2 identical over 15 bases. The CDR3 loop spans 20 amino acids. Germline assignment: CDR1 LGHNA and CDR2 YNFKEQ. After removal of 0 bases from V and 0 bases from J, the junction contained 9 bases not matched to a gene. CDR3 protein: CASSQERPGLAGGRSYEQYF. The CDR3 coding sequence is TGTGCCAGCAGCCAAGAACGCCCGGGACTAGCGGGAGGTCGCTCCTACGAGCAGTACTTC.

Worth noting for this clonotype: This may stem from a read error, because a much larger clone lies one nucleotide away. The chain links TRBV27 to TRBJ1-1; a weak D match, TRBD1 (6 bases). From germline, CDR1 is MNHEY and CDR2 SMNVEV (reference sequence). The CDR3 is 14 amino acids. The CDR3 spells CASSLGQSNPEAFF. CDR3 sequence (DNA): TGTGCCAGCAGTCTAGGACAGTCGAACCCTGAAGCTTTCTTT.

In DNA form, the CDR3 reads TGCGCCAGCAGCCAACTGATTTTTGGACAGGAGGCTTTTACCGGGGAGCTGTTTTTT. Translation gives CASSQLIFGQEAFTGELFF. The chain carries TRBV4-1 and TRBJ2-2, with 7 bases lining up with TRBD1. With V trimmed by 2 bases and J by 5 bases, 17 bases remained unmatched. CDR1 is MGHRA, CDR2 YSYEKL, per germline. The CDR3 is 19 residues long.

CDR3 coding DNA: TGCAGTGCTAGGGGGTATGACTCCTATAATTCACCCCTCCACTTT. Amino acid sequence: CSARGYDSYNSPLHF. V is TRBV20-1 and J is TRBJ1-6; D is unresolved. The V and J ends lost 3 bases and 0 bases respectively, with 9 bases between them. CDR1 and CDR2 (germline): DFQATT, SNEGSKA (reference sequence). The CDR3 sequence is 15 residues long.

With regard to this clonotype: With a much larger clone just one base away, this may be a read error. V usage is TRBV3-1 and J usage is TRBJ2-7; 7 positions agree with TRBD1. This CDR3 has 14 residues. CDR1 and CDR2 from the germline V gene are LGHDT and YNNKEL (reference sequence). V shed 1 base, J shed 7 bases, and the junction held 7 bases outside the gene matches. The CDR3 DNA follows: TGTGCCAGCAGCCAAGTCGGCAGGGGGTGGGAGCAGTACTTC. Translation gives CASSQVGRGWEQYF.

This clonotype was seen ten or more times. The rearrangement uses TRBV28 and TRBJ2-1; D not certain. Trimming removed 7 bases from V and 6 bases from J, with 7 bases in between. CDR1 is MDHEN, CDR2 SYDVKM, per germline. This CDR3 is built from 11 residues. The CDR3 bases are TGTGCCAGCACCCTGGGCAATGAGCAGTTCTTC. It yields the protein CASTLGNEQFF.

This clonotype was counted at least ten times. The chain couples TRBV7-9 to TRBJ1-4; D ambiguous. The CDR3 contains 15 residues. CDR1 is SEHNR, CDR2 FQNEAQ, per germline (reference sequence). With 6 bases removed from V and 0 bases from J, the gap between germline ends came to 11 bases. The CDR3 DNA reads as TGTGCCAGCAGACTTCGAGATGCAACTAATGAAAAACTGTTTTTT. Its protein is CASRLRDATNEKLFF.

The CDR3 DNA reads TGCGCCAGCAGCCAAGATCGTCTAGCGGGAACCCCGAGCTCCTACAATGAGCAGTTCTTC. Protein: CASSQDRLAGTPSSYNEQFF. V is TRBV4-3 and J is TRBJ2-1; 9 bases match TRBD2. Trimming cost V 0 bases and J 0 bases; bases outside gene matches: 12. Germline V CDR1 and CDR2: LGHNA, YSLEER. The CDR3 is 20 amino acids.

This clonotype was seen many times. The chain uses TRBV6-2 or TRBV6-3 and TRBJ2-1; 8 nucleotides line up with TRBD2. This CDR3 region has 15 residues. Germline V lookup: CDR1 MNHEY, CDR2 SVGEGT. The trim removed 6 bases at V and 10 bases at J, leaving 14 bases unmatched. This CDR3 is CASRPGLVLFGEQFF. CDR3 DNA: TGTGCCAGCAGGCCGGGACTAGTCCTTTTTGGGGAGCAGTTCTTC.

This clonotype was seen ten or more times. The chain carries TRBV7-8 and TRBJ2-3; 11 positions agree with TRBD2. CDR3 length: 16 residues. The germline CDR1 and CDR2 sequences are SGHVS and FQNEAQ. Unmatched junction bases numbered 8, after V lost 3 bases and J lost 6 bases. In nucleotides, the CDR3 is TGTGCCAGCAGCTTGACCCTAGCGGGGGGATTCGATACGCAGTATTTT. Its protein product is CASSLTLAGGFDTQYF.

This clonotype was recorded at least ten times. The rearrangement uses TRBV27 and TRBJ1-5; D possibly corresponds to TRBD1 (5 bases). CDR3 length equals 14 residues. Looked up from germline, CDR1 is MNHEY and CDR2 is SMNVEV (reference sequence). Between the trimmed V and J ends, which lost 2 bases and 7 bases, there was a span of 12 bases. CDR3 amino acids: CASSLPGRGQPQHF. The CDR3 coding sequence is TGTGCCAGCAGTTTACCGGGAAGGGGACAGCCCCAGCATTTT.

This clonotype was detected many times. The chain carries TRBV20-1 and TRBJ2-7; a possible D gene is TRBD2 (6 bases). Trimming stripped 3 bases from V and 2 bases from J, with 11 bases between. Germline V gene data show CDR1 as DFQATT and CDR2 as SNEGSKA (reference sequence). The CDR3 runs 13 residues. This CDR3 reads CSASGSHTYEQYF. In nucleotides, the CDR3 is TGCAGTGCTAGCGGGAGCCATACCTACGAGCAGTACTTC.

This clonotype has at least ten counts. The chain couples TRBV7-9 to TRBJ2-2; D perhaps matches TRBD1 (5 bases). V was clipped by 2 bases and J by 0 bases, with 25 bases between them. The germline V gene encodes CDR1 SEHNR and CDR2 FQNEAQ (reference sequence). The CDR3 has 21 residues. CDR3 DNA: TGTGCCAGCAGCTTAAGTGTGATTGGACATGCTGTCTTCGCGAACACCGGGGAGCTGTTTTTT. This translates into CASSLSVIGHAVFANTGELFF.

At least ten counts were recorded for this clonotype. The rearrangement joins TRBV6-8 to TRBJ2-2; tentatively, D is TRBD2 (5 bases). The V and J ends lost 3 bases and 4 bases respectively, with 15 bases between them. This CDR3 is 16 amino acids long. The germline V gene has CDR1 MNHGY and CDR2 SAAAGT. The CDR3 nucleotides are TGTGCCAGCAGTTATGGCCCGCGAGCGGTCACCGGGGAGCTGTTTTTT. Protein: CASSYGPRAVTGELFF.

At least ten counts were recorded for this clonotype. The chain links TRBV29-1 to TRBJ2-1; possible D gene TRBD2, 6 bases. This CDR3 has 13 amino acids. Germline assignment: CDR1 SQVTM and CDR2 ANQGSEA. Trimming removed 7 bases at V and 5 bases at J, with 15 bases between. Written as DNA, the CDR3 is TGCAGCGCTACCGGGAGAAGAGACAATGAGCAGTTCTTC. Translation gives CSATGRRDNEQFF.

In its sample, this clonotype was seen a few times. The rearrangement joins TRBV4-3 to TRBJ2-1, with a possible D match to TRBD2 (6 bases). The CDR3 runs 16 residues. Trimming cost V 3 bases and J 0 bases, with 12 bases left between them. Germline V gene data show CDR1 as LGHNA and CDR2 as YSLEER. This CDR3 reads CASSQSRGSSYNEQFF. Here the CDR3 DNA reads TGCGCCAGCAGCCAGTCGCGGGGCAGCTCCTACAATGAGCAGTTCTTC.

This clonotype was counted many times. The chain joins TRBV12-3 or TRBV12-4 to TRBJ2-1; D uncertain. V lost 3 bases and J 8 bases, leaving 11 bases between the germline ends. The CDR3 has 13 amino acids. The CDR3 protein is CASSFPMNDEQFF. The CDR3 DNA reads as TGTGCCAGCAGTTTTCCAATGAACGATGAGCAGTTCTTC.

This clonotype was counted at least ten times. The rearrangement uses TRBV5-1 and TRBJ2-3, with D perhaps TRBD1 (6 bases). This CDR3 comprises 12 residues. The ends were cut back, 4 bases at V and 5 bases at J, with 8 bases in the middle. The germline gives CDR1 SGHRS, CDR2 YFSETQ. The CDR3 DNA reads TGCGCCAGCAGCAAGACAGGAGATACGCAGTATTTT. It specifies CASSKTGDTQYF.

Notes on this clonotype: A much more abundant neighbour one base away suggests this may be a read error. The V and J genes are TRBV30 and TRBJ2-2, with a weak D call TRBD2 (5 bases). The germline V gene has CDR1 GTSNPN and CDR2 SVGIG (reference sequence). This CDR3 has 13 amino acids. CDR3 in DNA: TGTGCCTGGGACTACGAGAACGCCGGGGAGCTGTTTTTT. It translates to CAWDYENAGELFF.

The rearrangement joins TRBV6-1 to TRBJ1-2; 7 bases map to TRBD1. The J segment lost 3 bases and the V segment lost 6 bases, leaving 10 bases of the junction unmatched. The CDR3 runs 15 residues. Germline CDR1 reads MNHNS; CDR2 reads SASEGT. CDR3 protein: CASSSVGQTYYGYTF. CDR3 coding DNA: TGTGCCAGCAGCTCCGTGGGACAGACATACTATGGCTACACCTTC.

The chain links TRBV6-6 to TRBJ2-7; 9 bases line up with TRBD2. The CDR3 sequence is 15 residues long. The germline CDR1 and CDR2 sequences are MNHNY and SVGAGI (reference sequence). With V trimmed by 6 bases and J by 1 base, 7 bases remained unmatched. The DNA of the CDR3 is TGTGCCAGCAGACCCGTAGCGGGGGTATCCTACGAGCAGTACTTC. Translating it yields CASRPVAGVSYEQYF.

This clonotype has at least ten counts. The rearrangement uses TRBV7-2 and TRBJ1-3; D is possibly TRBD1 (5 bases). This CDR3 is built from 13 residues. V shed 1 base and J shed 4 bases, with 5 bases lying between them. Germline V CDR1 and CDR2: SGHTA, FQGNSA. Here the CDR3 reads CASSLDRGNTIYF. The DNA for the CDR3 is TGTGCCAGCAGCTTAGACAGGGGAAACACCATATATTTT.

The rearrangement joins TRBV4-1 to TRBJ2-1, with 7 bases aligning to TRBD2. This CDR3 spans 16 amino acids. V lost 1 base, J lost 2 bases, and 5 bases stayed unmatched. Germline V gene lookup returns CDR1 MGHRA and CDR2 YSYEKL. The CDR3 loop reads CASSQGWTRAYNEQFF. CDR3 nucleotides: TGCGCCAGCAGCCAAGGTTGGACTAGAGCCTACAATGAGCAGTTCTTC.

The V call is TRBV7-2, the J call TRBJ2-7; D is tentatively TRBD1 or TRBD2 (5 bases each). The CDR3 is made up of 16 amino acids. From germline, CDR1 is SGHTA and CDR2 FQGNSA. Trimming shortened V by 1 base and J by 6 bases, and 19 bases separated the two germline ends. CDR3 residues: CASSLGGTAYWGEQYF. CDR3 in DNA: TGTGCCAGCAGCTTAGGAGGGACGGCATATTGGGGCGAGCAGTACTTC.

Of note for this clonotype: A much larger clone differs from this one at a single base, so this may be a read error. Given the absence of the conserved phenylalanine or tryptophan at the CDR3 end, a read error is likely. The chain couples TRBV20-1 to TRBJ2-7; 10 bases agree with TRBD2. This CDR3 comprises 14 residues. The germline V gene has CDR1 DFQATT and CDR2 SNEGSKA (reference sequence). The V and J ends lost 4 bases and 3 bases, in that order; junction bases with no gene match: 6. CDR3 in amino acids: CSAKGTSAYYEQYS. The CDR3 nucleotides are TGCAGTGCTAAGGGGACTAGCGCCTACTACGAGCAGTACTCC.